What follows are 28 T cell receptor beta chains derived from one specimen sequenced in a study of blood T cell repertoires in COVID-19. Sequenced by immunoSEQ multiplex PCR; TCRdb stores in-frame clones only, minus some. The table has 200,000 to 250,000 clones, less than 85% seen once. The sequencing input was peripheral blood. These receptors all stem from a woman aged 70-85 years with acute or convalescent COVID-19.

This CDR3 reads CAWSHPVTGELFF. The CDR3 DNA follows: TGTGCCTGGAGTCACCCAGTCACCGGGGAGCTGTTTTTT. V gene TRBV30 combines with J gene TRBJ2-2, with D unclear. This CDR3 has 13 residues. With 2 bases removed from V and 4 bases from J, the gap between germline ends came to 8 bases. Germline values: CDR1 GTSNPN, CDR2 SVGIG (reference sequence).

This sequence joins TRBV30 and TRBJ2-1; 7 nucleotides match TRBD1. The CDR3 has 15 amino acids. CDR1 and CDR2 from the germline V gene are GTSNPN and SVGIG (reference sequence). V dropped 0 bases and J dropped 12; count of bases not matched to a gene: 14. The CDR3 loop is CAWSVPWDRSIGQFF. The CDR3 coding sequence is TGTGCCTGGAGTGTCCCCTGGGACAGATCAATCGGGCAGTTCTTC.

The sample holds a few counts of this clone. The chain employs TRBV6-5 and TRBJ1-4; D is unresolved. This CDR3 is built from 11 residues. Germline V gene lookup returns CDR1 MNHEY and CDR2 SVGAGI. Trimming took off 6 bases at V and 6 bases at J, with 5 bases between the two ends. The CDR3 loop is CASRYDEKLFF. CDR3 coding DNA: TGTGCCAGCAGATATGATGAAAAACTGTTTTTT.

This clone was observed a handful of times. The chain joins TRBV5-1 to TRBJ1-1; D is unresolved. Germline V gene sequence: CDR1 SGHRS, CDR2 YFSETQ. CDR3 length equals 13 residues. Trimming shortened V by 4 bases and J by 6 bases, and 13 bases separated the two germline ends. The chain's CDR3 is CASSKVDWAEAFF. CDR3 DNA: TGCGCCAGCAGCAAAGTCGACTGGGCTGAAGCTTTCTTT. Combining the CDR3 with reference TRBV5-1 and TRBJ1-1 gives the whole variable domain KAGVTQTPRYLIKTRGQQVTLSCSPISGHRSVSWYQQTPGQGLQFLFEYFSETQRNKGNFPGRFSGRQFSNSRSEMNVSTLELGDSALYLCASSKVDWAEAFFGQGTRLTVV.

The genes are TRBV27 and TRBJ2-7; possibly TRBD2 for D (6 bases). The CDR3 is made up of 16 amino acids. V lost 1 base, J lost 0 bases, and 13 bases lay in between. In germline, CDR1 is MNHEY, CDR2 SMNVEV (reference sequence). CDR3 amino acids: CASSLLSGGASYEQYF. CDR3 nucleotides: TGTGCCAGCAGTTTATTGAGCGGAGGGGCCTCCTACGAGCAGTACTTC.

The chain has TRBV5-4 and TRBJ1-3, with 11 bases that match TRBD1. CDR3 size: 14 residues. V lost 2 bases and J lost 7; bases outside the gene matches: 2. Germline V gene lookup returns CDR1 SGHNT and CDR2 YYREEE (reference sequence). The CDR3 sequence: CASSFRDRGNTIYF. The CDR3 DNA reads TGTGCCAGCAGCTTCCGGGACAGGGGGAACACCATATATTTT.

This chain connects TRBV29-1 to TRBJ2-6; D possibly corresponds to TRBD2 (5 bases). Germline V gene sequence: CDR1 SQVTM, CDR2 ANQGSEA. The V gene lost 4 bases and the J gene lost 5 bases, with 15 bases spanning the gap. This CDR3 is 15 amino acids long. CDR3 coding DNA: TGCAGCGTTGGCCGGAGGAGATTTCGGGCCAACGTCCTGACTTTC. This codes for CSVGRRRFRANVLTF.

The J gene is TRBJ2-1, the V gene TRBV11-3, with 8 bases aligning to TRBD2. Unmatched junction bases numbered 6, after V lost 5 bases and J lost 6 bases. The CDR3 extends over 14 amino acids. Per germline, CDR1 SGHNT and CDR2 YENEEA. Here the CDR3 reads CASSRRTSPNEQFF. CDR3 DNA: TGTGCCAGCAGCCGACGGACTAGCCCCAATGAGCAGTTCTTC.

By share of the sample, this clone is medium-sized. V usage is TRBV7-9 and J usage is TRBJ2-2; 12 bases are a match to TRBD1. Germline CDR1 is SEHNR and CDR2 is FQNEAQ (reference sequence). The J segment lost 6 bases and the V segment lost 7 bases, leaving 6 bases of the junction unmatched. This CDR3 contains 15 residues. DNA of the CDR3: TGTGCCAGCAACCTGGGACAGGGGGCCTCCGGGGAGCTGTTTTTT. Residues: CASNLGQGASGELFF.

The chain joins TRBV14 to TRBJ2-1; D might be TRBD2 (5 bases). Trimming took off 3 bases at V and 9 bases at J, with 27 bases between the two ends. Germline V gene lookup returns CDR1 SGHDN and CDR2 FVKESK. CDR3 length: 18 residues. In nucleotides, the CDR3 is TGTGCCAGCAGCCAGAACCGTTACCGGGATTCCAGAGCCAGTGAGCAGTTCTTC. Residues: CASSQNRYRDSRASEQFF.

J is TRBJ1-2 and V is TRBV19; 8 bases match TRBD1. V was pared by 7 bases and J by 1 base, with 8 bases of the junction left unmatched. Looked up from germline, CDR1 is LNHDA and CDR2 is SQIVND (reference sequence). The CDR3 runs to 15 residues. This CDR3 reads CASTKRGQVNYGYTF. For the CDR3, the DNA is TGTGCCAGTACCAAGAGGGGACAGGTTAACTATGGCTACACCTTC.

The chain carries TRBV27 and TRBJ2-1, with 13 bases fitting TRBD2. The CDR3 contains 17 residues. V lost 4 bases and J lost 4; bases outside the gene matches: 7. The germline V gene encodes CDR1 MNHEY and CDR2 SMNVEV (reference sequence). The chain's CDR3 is CASSSTSGRLGYNEQFF. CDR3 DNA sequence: TGTGCCAGCAGTTCGACTAGCGGGAGGTTGGGGTACAATGAGCAGTTCTTC.

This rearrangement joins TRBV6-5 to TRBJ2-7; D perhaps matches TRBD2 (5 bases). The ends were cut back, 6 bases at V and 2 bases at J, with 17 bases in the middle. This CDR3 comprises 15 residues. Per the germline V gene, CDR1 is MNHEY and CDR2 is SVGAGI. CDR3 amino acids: CASSPRETNTYEQYF. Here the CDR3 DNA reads TGTGCCAGCAGCCCAAGGGAGACAAACACCTACGAGCAGTACTTC.

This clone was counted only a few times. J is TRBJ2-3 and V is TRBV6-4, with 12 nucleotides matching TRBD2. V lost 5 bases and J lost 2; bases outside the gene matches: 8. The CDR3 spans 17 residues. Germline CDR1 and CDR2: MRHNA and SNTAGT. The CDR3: CASSPSGRALDTDTQYF. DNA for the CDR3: TGTGCCAGCAGTCCTAGCGGGAGGGCCCTCGACACAGATACGCAGTATTTT.

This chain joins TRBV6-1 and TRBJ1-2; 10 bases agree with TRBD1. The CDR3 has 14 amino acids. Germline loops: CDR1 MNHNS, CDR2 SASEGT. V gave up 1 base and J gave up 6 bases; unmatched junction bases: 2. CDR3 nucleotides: TGTGCCAGCAGTGAAGTGACAGGGGGCAATGGCTACACCTTC. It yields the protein CASSEVTGGNGYTF.

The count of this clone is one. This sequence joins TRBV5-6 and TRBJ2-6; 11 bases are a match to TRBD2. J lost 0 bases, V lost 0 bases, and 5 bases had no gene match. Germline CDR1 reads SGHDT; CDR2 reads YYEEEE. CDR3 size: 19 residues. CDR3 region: CASSLVGTSGISGANVLTF. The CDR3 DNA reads TGTGCCAGCAGCTTGGTCGGGACTAGCGGAATCTCTGGGGCCAACGTCCTGACTTTC.

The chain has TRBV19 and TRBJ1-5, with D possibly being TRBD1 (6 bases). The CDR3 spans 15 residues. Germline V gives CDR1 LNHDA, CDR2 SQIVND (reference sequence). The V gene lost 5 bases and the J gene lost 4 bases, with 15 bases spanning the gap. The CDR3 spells CASSSIFQGNQPQHF. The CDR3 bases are TGTGCCAGTAGTTCGATATTTCAGGGGAATCAGCCCCAGCATTTT.

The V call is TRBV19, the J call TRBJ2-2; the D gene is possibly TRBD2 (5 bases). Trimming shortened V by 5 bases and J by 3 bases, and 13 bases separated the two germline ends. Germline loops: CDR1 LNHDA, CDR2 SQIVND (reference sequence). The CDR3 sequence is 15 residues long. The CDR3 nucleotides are TGTGCCAGTAGTGACCGGGGTCGGTACACCGGGGAGCTGTTTTTT. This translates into CASSDRGRYTGELFF. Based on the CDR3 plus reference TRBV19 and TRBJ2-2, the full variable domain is DGGITQSPKYLFRKEGQNVTLSCEQNLNHDAMYWYRQDPGQGLRLIYYSQIVNDFQKGDIAEGYSVSREKKESFPLTVTSAQKNPTAFYLCASSDRGRYTGELFFGEGSRLTVL.

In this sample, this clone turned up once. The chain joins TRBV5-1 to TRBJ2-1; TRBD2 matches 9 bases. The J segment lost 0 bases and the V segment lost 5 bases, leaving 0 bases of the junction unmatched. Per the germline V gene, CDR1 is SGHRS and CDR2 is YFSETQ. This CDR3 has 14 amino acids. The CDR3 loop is CASRLAGSYNEQFF. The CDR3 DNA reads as TGCGCCAGCAGACTAGCGGGCTCCTACAATGAGCAGTTCTTC.

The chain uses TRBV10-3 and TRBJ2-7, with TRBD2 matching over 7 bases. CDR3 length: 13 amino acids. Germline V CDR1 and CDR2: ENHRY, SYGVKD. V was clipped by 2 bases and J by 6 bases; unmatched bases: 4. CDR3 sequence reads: CAISEVSGIEQYF. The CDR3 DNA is TGTGCCATCAGTGAGGTAAGCGGGATCGAGCAGTACTTC.

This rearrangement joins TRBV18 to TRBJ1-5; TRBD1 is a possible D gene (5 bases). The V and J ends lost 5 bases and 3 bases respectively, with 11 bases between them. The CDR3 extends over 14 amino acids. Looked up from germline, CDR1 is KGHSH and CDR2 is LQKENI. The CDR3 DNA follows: TGTGCCAGCTCATGGGGACTGGACAATCAGCCCCAGCATTTT. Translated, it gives CASSWGLDNQPQHF.

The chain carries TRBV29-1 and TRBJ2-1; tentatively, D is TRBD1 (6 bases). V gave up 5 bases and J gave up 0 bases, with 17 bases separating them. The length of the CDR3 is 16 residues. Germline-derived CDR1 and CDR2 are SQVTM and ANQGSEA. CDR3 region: CSVRRQDPSSYNEQFF. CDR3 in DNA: TGCAGCGTTCGTCGACAGGACCCGAGCTCCTACAATGAGCAGTTCTTC.

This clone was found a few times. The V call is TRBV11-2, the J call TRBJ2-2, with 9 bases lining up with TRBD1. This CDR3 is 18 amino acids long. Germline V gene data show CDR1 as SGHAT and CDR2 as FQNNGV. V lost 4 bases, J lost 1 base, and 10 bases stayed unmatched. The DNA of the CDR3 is TGTGCCAGCAGCTATTCACAGGGGGCAACCAGGAACACCGGGGAGCTGTTTTTT. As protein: CASSYSQGATRNTGELFF.

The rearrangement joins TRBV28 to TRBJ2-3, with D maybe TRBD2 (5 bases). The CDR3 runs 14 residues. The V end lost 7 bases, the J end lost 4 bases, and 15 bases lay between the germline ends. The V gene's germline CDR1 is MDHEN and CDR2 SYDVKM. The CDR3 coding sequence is TGTGCCAGCACCCCCGGAGGTGGGCCAGATACGCAGTATTTT. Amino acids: CASTPGGGPDTQYF.

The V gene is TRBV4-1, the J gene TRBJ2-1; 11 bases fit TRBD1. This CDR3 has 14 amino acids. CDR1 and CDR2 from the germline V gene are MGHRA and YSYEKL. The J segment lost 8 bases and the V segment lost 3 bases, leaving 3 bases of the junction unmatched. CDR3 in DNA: TGCGCCAGCAGCCACGCGGACAGGGGGCATGAGCAGTTCTTC. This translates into CASSHADRGHEQFF.

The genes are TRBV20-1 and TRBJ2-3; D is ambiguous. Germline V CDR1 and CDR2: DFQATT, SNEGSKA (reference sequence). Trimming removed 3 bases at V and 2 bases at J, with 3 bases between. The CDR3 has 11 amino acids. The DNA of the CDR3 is TGCAGTGCTAGGGCCACAGATACGCAGTATTTT. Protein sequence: CSARATDTQYF.

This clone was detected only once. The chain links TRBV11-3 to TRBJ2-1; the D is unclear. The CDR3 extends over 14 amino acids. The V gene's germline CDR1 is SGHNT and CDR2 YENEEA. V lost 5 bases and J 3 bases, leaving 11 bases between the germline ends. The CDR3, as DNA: TGTGCCAGCAGCCCTAACCCCCTCTACAATGAGCAGTTCTTC. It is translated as CASSPNPLYNEQFF.

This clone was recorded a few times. The CDR3 spells CASSQVPGGNYGYTF. CDR3 sequence (DNA): TGTGCCAGCAGCCAAGTCCCGGGGGGAAACTATGGCTACACCTTC. V and J are TRBV14 and TRBJ1-2; TRBD1 might be the D (5 bases). The CDR3 contains 15 residues. Germline CDR1 reads SGHDN; CDR2 reads FVKESK. The V gene lost 1 base and the J gene lost 2 bases, with 11 bases spanning the gap.